This T cell receptor (beta chain) was retrieved from a study of blood T cell repertoires in COVID-19 (dated by TCRdb to the early 2020s). Looking at the study overall: Samples from collaborators originated in the United States, Italy and Spain and spanned both the acute and convalescent phases of COVID-19. Where available, HLA class I and class II types were obtained from metadata supplied by the sample provider rather than from assay-based typing. Subjects who had been exposed to COVID-19, were actively infected with it, or had recovered from it provided the deeply sampled blood TCRbeta repertoires that made up the dataset. The sample metadata nearly always contained a de-identified subject ID, COVID-19 status, age in years and sex. A freely available public database, intended as a resource for researchers studying the immune response to SARS-CoV-2, is where the repertoires were released. The samples were drawn from two sources: the first 160 participants of the ongoing ImmuneRACE study, and 1,000 to 1,500 subjects contributed by 6 global collaborators. The prospective study material was composed of cDNA or gDNA derived from T cells, B-cell-depleted T cells, or PBMCs.

In Seattle, one collaborating source enrolled patients while the infection was active and tracked those patients longitudinally over the course of disease. The collaborating institutions used their own protocols to collect whole blood in K2EDTA tubes. Collaborator samples were shipped for TCRbeta analysis as frozen whole blood, isolated PBMCs, or DNA extracted from either sample type. With regard to this clone: The specificity of this receptor is unknown. Per-base qualities were not stored, and no clone one base away is much larger.

What the research found in general, with its limitations: How much clinical and demographic metadata was included differed by source and by participant, and the metadata was provided uncurated.

The immunoSEQ Assay, a bias-controlled multiplex PCR, was used to amplify TCRbeta CDR3 regions from genomic DNA. The study's own analysis went as follows. The number of nucleated cells in each sample was estimated from the amplification of reference gene primers within the assay. Sequence reads were collapsed and filtered to measure the absolute abundance of every unique TCRbeta CDR3 rearrangement. For each sample, productive Simpson clonality was calculated by taking the square root of Simpson's diversity index across productive rearrangements. Entries here come from immuneACCESS through TCRdb and include only in-frame sequences with V and J called. Some clones fail to appear in such tables; in the studies checked, an unresolved V gene covers under half of the shortfall, and the cause of the remainder is unknown. That table is the source of V, J and clone size, and D and trimming were worked out from the DNA. The sample data list 300,000 to 400,000 clones, and roughly 90% of these were observed just once. The ten largest clones represent approximately 3% of the sample.

The sequenced material came from peripheral blood. This clonotype originated in a woman in her twenties or thirties with COVID-19, enrolled during active disease.

Here the CDR3 is given as CASRDRGPPYNEQFF. The nucleotide sequence is TGTGCCAGCAGGGACAGGGGCCCTCCATACAATGAGCAGTTCTTC. This sequence uses TRBV7-9 and TRBJ2-1; 9 bases in the middle match TRBD1. The germline V gene (reference sequence) yields SEHNR for CDR1 and FQNEAQ for CDR2. There are 15 amino acids in the CDR3, from cysteine to phenylalanine inclusive. Only the CDR3 portion is preserved as DNA: 45 bases, with reading frame beginning at the first base. From V the trimming removes 6 bases and from J it removes 4 bases, while the gene matches leave 7 bases of the junction unaccounted for.